A selection of T cell receptor beta chains follows, all from one sample in a study of identical twins. TCRdb re-called the 5' RACE reads with MiXCR, one entry per CDR3 protein. The sample gives roughly 250,000 distinct CDR3 sequences, 7.5% of which show up once; approximately 5.4% is in the top ten. The data were also submitted as part of a second study, on yellow fever vaccine responses in identical twins.

Sample: CD8+ T cells sorted from blood. Receptors originate from a woman aged 18-30 years in good health. Both conserved end residues are part of each CDR3.

cdr3_aa | j_call | v_call
CASSNRRADTQYF | TRBJ2-3 | TRBV27
CASSLSGGGELFF | TRBJ2-2 | TRBV7-6
CASSQRPGQGVDTQYF | TRBJ2-3 | TRBV4-1
CASSLNPDPVAGELFF | TRBJ2-2 | TRBV7-8
CASSATATNEKLFF | TRBJ1-4 | TRBV9
CASSVGGSGRVYEQYF | TRBJ2-7 | TRBV9
CASSQDQGARYF | TRBJ2-5 | TRBV4-1
CASSGQNTEAFF | TRBJ1-1 | TRBV7-6
CASSMGRRTSGDFDKQFF | TRBJ2-1 | TRBV5-1
CASSVVGLTSGKLEHEQFF | TRBJ2-1 | TRBV11-1
CASSWALGSYNEQFF | TRBJ2-1 | TRBV12-3/TRBV12-4
CASSLGAGDEQFF | TRBJ2-1 | TRBV11-3
CASSQGGAGGPYETQYF | TRBJ2-5 | TRBV4-1
CASSPQGGNNQPQHF | TRBJ1-5 | TRBV7-8
CSARPVTVGFPGGYTF | TRBJ1-2 | TRBV20-1
CASSLDGFELYNEQFF | TRBJ2-1 | TRBV5-5
CASSIAGHNQPQHF | TRBJ1-5 | TRBV19
CSARVRGSSYNEQFF | TRBJ2-1 | TRBV20-1
CASNLRDTVSGANVLTF | TRBJ2-6 | TRBV5-1
CSADPTAAGLQETQYF | TRBJ2-5 | TRBV29-1
CASSSDLAYEQYF | TRBJ2-7 | TRBV12-3/TRBV12-4
CSDTSGGLYNEQFF | TRBJ2-1 | TRBV29-1
CASSEGIGQGAPEQYF | TRBJ2-7 | TRBV6-1
CASSPHEGRTEAFF | TRBJ1-1 | TRBV12-3/TRBV12-4
CASSLGTVGQETQYF | TRBJ2-5 | TRBV9
CATSRVFVVGENTEAFF | TRBJ1-1 | TRBV15
CSVEDPVNYGYTF | TRBJ1-2 | TRBV29-1
CASSSLKTSGGTDTQYF | TRBJ2-3 | TRBV28
CASIGGGTDTQYF | TRBJ2-3 | TRBV12-3/TRBV12-4
CSARAGLAVRYTDTQYF | TRBJ2-3 | TRBV20-1
CASSQDRQLEAFF | TRBJ1-1 | TRBV4-1
CASSEASGRAFTDTQYF | TRBJ2-3 | TRBV2
CASRRTRQGNYGYTF | TRBJ1-2 | TRBV7-9
CSVEVLDKNIQYF | TRBJ2-4 | TRBV29-1
CASSGGQRHEKLFF | TRBJ1-4 | TRBV2
CASSLEADNYEQYF | TRBJ2-7 | TRBV7-6
CASSLGQGYSPLHF | TRBJ1-6 | TRBV2